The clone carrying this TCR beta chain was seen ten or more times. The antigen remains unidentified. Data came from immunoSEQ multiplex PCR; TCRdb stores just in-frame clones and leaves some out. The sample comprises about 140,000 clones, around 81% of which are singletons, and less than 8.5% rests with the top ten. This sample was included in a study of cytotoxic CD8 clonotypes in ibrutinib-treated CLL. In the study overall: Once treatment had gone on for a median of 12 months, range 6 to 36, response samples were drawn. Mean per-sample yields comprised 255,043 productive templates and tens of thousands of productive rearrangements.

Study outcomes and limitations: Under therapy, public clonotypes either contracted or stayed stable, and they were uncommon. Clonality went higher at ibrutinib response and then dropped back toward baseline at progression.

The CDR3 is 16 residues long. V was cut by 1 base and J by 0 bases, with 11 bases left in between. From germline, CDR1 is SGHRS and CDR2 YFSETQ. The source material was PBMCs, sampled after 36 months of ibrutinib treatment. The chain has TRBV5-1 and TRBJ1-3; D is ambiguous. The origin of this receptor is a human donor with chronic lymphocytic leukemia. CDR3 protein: CASSLPASSSGNTIYF. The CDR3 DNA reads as TGCGCCAGCAGCTTGCCAGCCAGCAGCTCTGGAAACACCATATATTTT.